This record covers a single T cell receptor (beta chain). The sample has other DNA sequences that encode this CDR3 too. The CDR3 covers 16 residues. Per germline, CDR1 SGHNT and CDR2 YYREEE (reference sequence). Trimming stripped 0 bases from V and 6 bases from J, with 13 bases between. The data belong to a study of shared clonotypes between healthy human individuals. Looking at the study overall: Ranging from 18 to 49 in age, donors were two women and three men.

Each PCR replicate from the sorted subsets contained around 0.2 ug DNA, which is 25,000 to 30,000 T cell genomes. The assay was immunoSEQ multiplex PCR, and TCRdb's table has in-frame clones only and misses some. The sample has about 2 million clones, 85% to 95% seen once. The rearrangement uses TRBV5-4 and TRBJ1-6, with TRBD1 as a possible D gene (6 bases). The source material was naive CD4+ T cells sorted from blood. The sample's subset: CD45RA+ positively selected. The origin of this receptor is a man in his late teens or twenties in good health. The CDR3 region is CASSLASGVGNSPLHF. CDR3 sequence (DNA): TGTGCCAGCAGCTTGGCCTCAGGGGTGGGTAATTCACCCCTCCACTTT.